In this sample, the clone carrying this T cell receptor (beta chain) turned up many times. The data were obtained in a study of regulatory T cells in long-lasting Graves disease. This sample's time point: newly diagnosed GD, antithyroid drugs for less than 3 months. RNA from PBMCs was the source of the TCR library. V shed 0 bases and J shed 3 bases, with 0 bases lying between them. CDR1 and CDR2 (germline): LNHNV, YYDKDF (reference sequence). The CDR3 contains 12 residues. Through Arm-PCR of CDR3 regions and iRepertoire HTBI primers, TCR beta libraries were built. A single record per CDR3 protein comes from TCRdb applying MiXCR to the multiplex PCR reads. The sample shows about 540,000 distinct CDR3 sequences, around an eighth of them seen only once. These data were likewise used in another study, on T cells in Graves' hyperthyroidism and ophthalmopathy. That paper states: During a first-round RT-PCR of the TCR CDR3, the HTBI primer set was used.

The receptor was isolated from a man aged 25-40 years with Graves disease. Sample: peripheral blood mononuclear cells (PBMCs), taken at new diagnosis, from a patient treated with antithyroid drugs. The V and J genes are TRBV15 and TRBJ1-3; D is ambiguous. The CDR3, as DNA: TGTGCCACCAGCAGAGATGGAAACACCATATATTTT. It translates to CATSRDGNTIYF.